A selection of T cell receptor beta chains follows, all from one sample in a study of CD8+ T cells in alopecia areata. The assay was immunoSEQ multiplex PCR, and TCRdb's table has in-frame clones only and misses some. The table has around 120,000 clones, around 63% seen once; the top ten hold roughly 5%. Sequencing used CD4+ T cells sorted from blood, obtained at week 4, from a patient treated with tofacitinib. These receptor sequences come from a human donor with alopecia areata. Both conserved end residues are part of each CDR3. The D gene is left open where the match is weak. Rows give clone size only sometimes, using once, few, many, or a class for an expanded clone.

J gene: TRBJ2-1
V gene: TRBV27
clone size: -
D gene: -
CDR3 protein: CASGPRVSSSPNEQFF
CDR3 DNA: TGTGCCAGCGGCCCCAGGGTCTCCTCCAGCCCAAATGAGCAGTTCTTC

J gene: TRBJ1-5
V gene: TRBV30
clone size: -
D gene: TRBD1
CDR3 protein: CAWSWTGGVNQPQHF
CDR3 DNA: TGTGCCTGGAGTTGGACAGGAGGAGTAAATCAGCCCCAGCATTTT

J gene: TRBJ2-1
V gene: TRBV29-1
clone size: -
D gene: -
CDR3 protein: CSVRQGKHYNEQFF
CDR3 DNA: TGCAGCGTGCGGCAGGGGAAGCACTACAATGAGCAGTTCTTC

J gene: TRBJ2-7
V gene: TRBV30
clone size: -
D gene: -
CDR3 protein: CAWSPSYEQYF
CDR3 DNA: TGTGCCTGGAGTCCCTCCTACGAGCAGTACTTC

J gene: TRBJ1-2
V gene: TRBV28
clone size: -
D gene: -
CDR3 protein: CASSLIGDKDNYGYTF
CDR3 DNA: TGTGCCAGCAGTTTAATCGGGGATAAGGATAACTATGGCTACACCTTC

J gene: TRBJ2-3
V gene: TRBV29-1
clone size: -
D gene: -
CDR3 protein: CSFEADTDTQYF
CDR3 DNA: TGCAGCTTTGAAGCCGACACAGATACGCAGTATTTT

J gene: TRBJ2-1
V gene: TRBV7-3
clone size: -
D gene: -
CDR3 protein: CASSSRPYNEQFF
CDR3 DNA: TGTGCCAGCAGCTCCCGGCCCTACAATGAGCAGTTCTTC

J gene: TRBJ2-1
V gene: TRBV28
clone size: -
D gene: -
CDR3 protein: CASSQGDSTYNEQFF
CDR3 DNA: TGTGCCAGCAGCCAGGGGGACTCCACCTACAATGAGCAGTTCTTC

J gene: TRBJ1-1
V gene: TRBV5-1
clone size: -
D gene: TRBD1
CDR3 protein: CASSTGTGEGTEAFF
CDR3 DNA: TGCGCCAGCAGCACAGGGACAGGGGAGGGCACTGAAGCTTTCTTT

J gene: TRBJ1-2
V gene: TRBV18
clone size: -
D gene: -
CDR3 protein: CASSPVNQVGYGYTF
CDR3 DNA: TGTGCCAGCTCACCTGTCAATCAAGTCGGCTATGGCTACACCTTC

J gene: TRBJ2-1
V gene: TRBV30
clone size: -
D gene: TRBD2
CDR3 protein: CAWSVSTSGANEQFF
CDR3 DNA: TGTGCCTGGAGTGTATCGACTAGCGGCGCCAATGAGCAGTTCTTC

J gene: TRBJ2-7
V gene: TRBV7-2
clone size: -
D gene: -
CDR3 protein: CASSLQLGTSYEQYF
CDR3 DNA: TGTGCCAGCAGCTTACAACTAGGGACATCCTACGAGCAGTACTTC

J gene: TRBJ2-7
V gene: TRBV5-6
clone size: -
D gene: -
CDR3 protein: CASSLEVGDVDEQYF
CDR3 DNA: TGTGCCAGCAGCTTGGAGGTGGGAGATGTCGACGAGCAGTACTTC

J gene: TRBJ2-5
V gene: TRBV29-1
clone size: once
D gene: -
CDR3 protein: CSVEVGETQYF
CDR3 DNA: TGCAGCGTTGAAGTCGGGGAGACCCAGTACTTC

J gene: TRBJ2-7
V gene: TRBV25-1
clone size: once
D gene: -
CDR3 protein: CASSRTGYSEQYF
CDR3 DNA: TGTGCCAGCAGTCGTACAGGGTATAGCGAGCAGTACTTC

J gene: TRBJ2-1
V gene: TRBV25-1
clone size: -
D gene: -
CDR3 protein: CASTPSGLYNEQFF
CDR3 DNA: TGTGCCAGCACCCCGTCGGGACTCTACAATGAGCAGTTCTTC

J gene: TRBJ2-7
V gene: TRBV4-1
clone size: -
D gene: TRBD1
CDR3 protein: CASRNRPGQGKHEQYF
CDR3 DNA: TGCGCCAGCAGAAACCGACCGGGACAGGGGAAACACGAGCAGTACTTC

J gene: TRBJ2-5
V gene: TRBV5-1
clone size: few
D gene: -
CDR3 protein: CASSLEETQYF
CDR3 DNA: TGCGCCAGCAGCTTGGAGGAGACCCAGTACTTC

J gene: TRBJ1-4
V gene: TRBV15
clone size: -
D gene: -
CDR3 protein: CATSRGEKLFF
CDR3 DNA: TGTGCCACCAGCCGGGGGGAAAAACTGTTTTTT

J gene: TRBJ2-1
V gene: TRBV7-2
clone size: -
D gene: -
CDR3 protein: CASSSQGYEQFF
CDR3 DNA: TGTGCCAGCAGCTCCCAGGGGTATGAGCAGTTCTTC

J gene: TRBJ1-4
V gene: TRBV30
clone size: few
D gene: -
CDR3 protein: CAWSPSSLEEKLFF
CDR3 DNA: TGTGCCTGGAGTCCTTCCTCCCTGGAGGAAAAACTGTTTTTT

J gene: TRBJ2-3
V gene: TRBV5-1
clone size: -
D gene: TRBD1
CDR3 protein: CASSWGQTTDTQYF
CDR3 DNA: TGCGCCAGCAGCTGGGGACAGACCACAGATACGCAGTATTTT

J gene: TRBJ2-3
V gene: TRBV9
clone size: -
D gene: -
CDR3 protein: CASSVGRDTQYF
CDR3 DNA: TGTGCCAGCAGCGTAGGGCGGGATACGCAGTATTTT

J gene: TRBJ2-3
V gene: TRBV5-1
clone size: -
D gene: TRBD2
CDR3 protein: CASNSGRGRTDTQYF
CDR3 DNA: TGCGCCAGCAATAGCGGGAGGGGCCGCACAGATACGCAGTATTTT

J gene: TRBJ2-3
V gene: TRBV2
clone size: few
D gene: TRBD2
CDR3 protein: CASSEWRGGTDTQYF
CDR3 DNA: TGTGCCAGCAGTGAATGGCGGGGGGGCACAGATACGCAGTATTTT

J gene: TRBJ2-3
V gene: TRBV29-1
clone size: -
D gene: -
CDR3 protein: CSVGRGRGDTQYF
CDR3 DNA: TGCAGCGTTGGTAGGGGGCGGGGAGATACGCAGTATTTT

J gene: TRBJ1-3
V gene: TRBV28
clone size: few
D gene: TRBD1
CDR3 protein: CASSQLGQGAENTIYF
CDR3 DNA: TGTGCCAGCAGCCAACTGGGACAGGGGGCGGAAAACACCATATATTTT

J gene: TRBJ2-5
V gene: TRBV7-2
clone size: -
D gene: -
CDR3 protein: CASSFVRGGQETQYF
CDR3 DNA: TGTGCCAGCAGCTTCGTCCGGGGTGGGCAAGAGACCCAGTACTTC

J gene: TRBJ2-5
V gene: TRBV7-3
clone size: -
D gene: -
CDR3 protein: CASSLTREETQYF
CDR3 DNA: TGTGCCAGCAGCTTAACCAGGGAAGAGACCCAGTACTTC

J gene: TRBJ1-1
V gene: TRBV28
clone size: -
D gene: -
CDR3 protein: CAIIGTEAFF
CDR3 DNA: TGTGCCATCATAGGCACTGAAGCTTTCTTT

J gene: TRBJ2-3
V gene: TRBV5-4
clone size: few
D gene: TRBD2
CDR3 protein: CASSLGPGGDTQYF
CDR3 DNA: TGTGCCAGCAGCTTGGGGCCGGGAGGAGATACGCAGTATTTT

J gene: TRBJ1-2
V gene: TRBV7-2
clone size: few
D gene: -
CDR3 protein: CASSLASSPAYGYTF
CDR3 DNA: TGTGCCAGCAGCTTAGCTTCATCTCCGGCCTATGGCTACACCTTC

J gene: TRBJ1-2
V gene: TRBV5-4
clone size: -
D gene: -
CDR3 protein: CASSLDRYGYTF
CDR3 DNA: TGTGCCAGCAGCTTGGACAGATATGGCTACACCTTC

J gene: TRBJ2-5
V gene: TRBV9
clone size: -
D gene: -
CDR3 protein: CASSPRGTQETQYF
CDR3 DNA: TGTGCCAGCAGCCCACGCGGAACTCAAGAGACCCAGTACTTC

J gene: TRBJ2-1
V gene: TRBV7-9
clone size: -
D gene: -
CDR3 protein: CASSQPGARNNEQFF
CDR3 DNA: TGTGCCAGCAGCCAACCCGGGGCCCGGAACAATGAGCAGTTCTTC

J gene: TRBJ1-1
V gene: TRBV30
clone size: -
D gene: -
CDR3 protein: CAWSNFRGTEAFF
CDR3 DNA: TGTGCCTGGAGTAACTTCAGGGGAACTGAAGCTTTCTTT

J gene: TRBJ1-2
V gene: TRBV6-6
clone size: -
D gene: -
CDR3 protein: CASSSRQSNYGYTF
CDR3 DNA: TGTGCCAGCAGCTCTCGACAAAGTAACTATGGCTACACCTTC

J gene: TRBJ1-2
V gene: TRBV29-1
clone size: -
D gene: -
CDR3 protein: CSALNRVLNRDYGYTF
CDR3 DNA: TGCAGCGCCCTGAACAGGGTCCTTAATCGGGACTATGGCTACACCTTC

J gene: TRBJ1-5
V gene: TRBV7-2
clone size: once
D gene: -
CDR3 protein: CASSRRPGGNQPQHF
CDR3 DNA: TGTGCCAGCAGCCGACGGCCTGGGGGCAATCAGCCCCAGCATTTT

J gene: TRBJ2-5
V gene: TRBV10-3
clone size: few
D gene: TRBD2
CDR3 protein: CAISQLGAGKETQYF
CDR3 DNA: TGTGCCATCAGCCAATTGGGAGCGGGGAAAGAGACCCAGTACTTC

J gene: TRBJ2-7
V gene: TRBV29-1
clone size: few
D gene: -
CDR3 protein: CSVEEGSGYEQYF
CDR3 DNA: TGCAGCGTCGAAGAAGGGTCTGGCTACGAGCAGTACTTC

J gene: TRBJ1-1
V gene: TRBV29-1
clone size: -
D gene: TRBD1
CDR3 protein: CSVRQGVMNTEAFF
CDR3 DNA: TGCAGCGTAAGACAGGGTGTCATGAACACTGAAGCTTTCTTT

J gene: TRBJ2-7
V gene: TRBV29-1
clone size: -
D gene: TRBD2
CDR3 protein: CSVRSSGRASSYEQYF
CDR3 DNA: TGCAGCGTTAGGTCTAGCGGGAGGGCGAGCTCCTACGAGCAGTACTTC

J gene: TRBJ2-5
V gene: TRBV10-3
clone size: once
D gene: -
CDR3 protein: CAISETQETQYF
CDR3 DNA: TGTGCCATCAGTGAGACCCAAGAGACCCAGTACTTC

J gene: TRBJ1-2
V gene: TRBV29-1
clone size: few
D gene: -
CDR3 protein: CSVSKGSNYGYTF
CDR3 DNA: TGCAGCGTTTCAAAGGGGTCTAACTATGGCTACACCTTC

J gene: TRBJ2-5
V gene: TRBV4-1
clone size: -
D gene: -
CDR3 protein: CASSQGDLRRRGQETQYF
CDR3 DNA: TGCGCCAGCAGCCAAGGGGACCTACGCCGGCGGGGACAAGAGACCCAGTACTTC

J gene: TRBJ1-2
V gene: TRBV29-1
clone size: -
D gene: TRBD1
CDR3 protein: CSAPGTGGGLGGYTF
CDR3 DNA: TGCAGCGCTCCTGGGACAGGGGGTGGCTTAGGTGGCTACACCTTC

J gene: TRBJ2-1
V gene: TRBV4-1
clone size: -
D gene: TRBD1
CDR3 protein: CASSPRTGGSYNEQFF
CDR3 DNA: TGCGCCAGCAGCCCCCGGACAGGGGGGTCCTACAATGAGCAGTTCTTC

J gene: TRBJ1-1
V gene: TRBV30
clone size: -
D gene: -
CDR3 protein: CAWSKRGSDTEAFF
CDR3 DNA: TGTGCCTGGAGTAAGAGGGGATCGGACACTGAAGCTTTCTTT